This is a list of T cell receptor beta chains from one sample in a study of a mutant IDH1 vaccine in newly diagnosed glioma. Sequencing used immunoSEQ multiplex PCR; TCRdb keeps in-frame clones, though not all of them. The sample has 29,000 or so clones, 65% to 85% seen once. The antigens of these receptors remain unknown. The sequencing used PBMCs, collected from a glioma patient whose treatment included an IDH1 peptide vaccine. The receptors originated from a young woman with glioma. The CDR3 runs from the conserved cysteine through the conserved F or W. D genes are given only for firm matches. Size values are once, few and many counts, or a class for expanded clones, and some rows have none.

.,.,TRBJ2-1,TRBV29-1,CSVATQRSYNEQFF,TGCAGCGTGGCGACCCAGCGCTCCTACAATGAGCAGTTCTTC
TRBD1,.,TRBJ1-1,TRBV6-4,CASSEGQGAVAEAFF,TGTGCCAGCAGCGAAGGACAGGGGGCGGTGGCTGAAGCTTTCTTT
TRBD1,once,TRBJ1-2,TRBV5-5,CASSLVGGGVGGSGYTF,TGTGCCAGCAGCTTGGTCGGAGGGGGCGTTGGTGGTAGCGGCTACACCTTC
.,few,TRBJ1-5,TRBV6-1,CASGTGGNQPQHF,TGTGCCAGCGGCACAGGAGGGAATCAGCCCCAGCATTTT
.,.,TRBJ2-5,TRBV25-1,CASIPQGFRETQYF,TGTGCCAGCATTCCACAGGGCTTCCGAGAGACCCAGTACTTC
TRBD2,.,TRBJ2-2,TRBV7-9,CASRTRGGRDTGELFF,TGTGCCAGCCGAACTCGGGGCGGGAGGGACACCGGGGAGCTGTTTTTT
.,.,TRBJ2-2,TRBV6-1,CASSEVWGELFF,TGTGCCAGCAGTGAAGTTTGGGGGGAGCTGTTTTTT
TRBD2,.,TRBJ2-7,TRBV10-1,CASSDLAGKFVYEQYF,TGCGCCAGCAGTGATCTAGCGGGAAAGTTCGTCTACGAGCAGTACTTC
TRBD1,.,TRBJ2-3,TRBV4-2,CASSQAGQARTDTQYF,TGTGCCAGCAGCCAAGCGGGACAGGCGCGCACAGATACGCAGTATTTT
.,.,TRBJ1-2,TRBV18,CASSPARVGGYGYTF,TGTGCCAGCTCACCAGCCCGGGTAGGGGGCTATGGCTACACCTTC
TRBD2,.,TRBJ2-7,TRBV7-8,CASSWTSGRREQYF,TGTGCCAGCAGCTGGACTAGCGGGAGACGCGAGCAGTACTTC
TRBD1,once,TRBJ1-3,TRBV7-9,CASSRTGLGNTIYF,TGTGCCAGCAGCCGGACAGGGTTGGGAAACACCATATATTTT
TRBD1,.,TRBJ1-2,TRBV6-6,CASTDYGQGEGYTF,TGTGCCAGCACGGACTACGGACAGGGGGAGGGCTACACCTTC
.,.,TRBJ1-1,TRBV5-4,CASSAGTEPNTEAFF,TGTGCCAGCAGCGCTGGGACGGAACCGAACACTGAAGCTTTCTTT
TRBD2,.,TRBJ2-1,TRBV5-1,CASSLGILRGVKDEQFF,TGCGCCAGCAGCTTGGGAATCTTGCGGGGGGTCAAGGATGAGCAGTTCTTC
.,.,TRBJ1-3,TRBV6-5,CASTSTGQRNTIYF,TGTGCCAGCACCTCGACGGGTCAGAGAAACACCATATATTTT
.,.,TRBJ2-1,TRBV19,CASSGGSYNEQFF,TGTGCCAGTAGTGGGGGGTCCTACAATGAGCAGTTCTTC
.,.,TRBJ1-2,TRBV30,CAWSISYNYGYTF,TGTGCCTGGAGTATCAGTTATAACTATGGCTACACCTTC
.,.,TRBJ2-1,TRBV7-3,CASSFEGWNNEQFF,TGTGCCAGCAGCTTCGAGGGCTGGAACAATGAGCAGTTCTTC
.,few,TRBJ1-1,TRBV10-3,CAASRTGTLNTEAFF,TGTGCCGCTTCCCGTACAGGGACCCTTAACACTGAAGCTTTCTTT